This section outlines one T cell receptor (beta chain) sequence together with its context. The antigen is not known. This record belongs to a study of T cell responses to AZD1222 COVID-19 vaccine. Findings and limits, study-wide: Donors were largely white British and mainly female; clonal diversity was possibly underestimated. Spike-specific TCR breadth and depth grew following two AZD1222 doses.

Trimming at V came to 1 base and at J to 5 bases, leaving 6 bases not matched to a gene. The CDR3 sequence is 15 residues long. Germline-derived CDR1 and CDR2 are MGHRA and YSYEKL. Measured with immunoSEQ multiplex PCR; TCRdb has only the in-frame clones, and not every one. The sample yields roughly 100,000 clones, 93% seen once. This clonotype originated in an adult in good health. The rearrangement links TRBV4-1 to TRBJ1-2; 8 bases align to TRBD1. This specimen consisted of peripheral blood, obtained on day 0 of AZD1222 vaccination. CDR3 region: CASSQGTGGWYGYTF. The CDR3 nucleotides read TGCGCCAGCAGCCAAGGCACAGGGGGGTGGTATGGCTACACCTTC.